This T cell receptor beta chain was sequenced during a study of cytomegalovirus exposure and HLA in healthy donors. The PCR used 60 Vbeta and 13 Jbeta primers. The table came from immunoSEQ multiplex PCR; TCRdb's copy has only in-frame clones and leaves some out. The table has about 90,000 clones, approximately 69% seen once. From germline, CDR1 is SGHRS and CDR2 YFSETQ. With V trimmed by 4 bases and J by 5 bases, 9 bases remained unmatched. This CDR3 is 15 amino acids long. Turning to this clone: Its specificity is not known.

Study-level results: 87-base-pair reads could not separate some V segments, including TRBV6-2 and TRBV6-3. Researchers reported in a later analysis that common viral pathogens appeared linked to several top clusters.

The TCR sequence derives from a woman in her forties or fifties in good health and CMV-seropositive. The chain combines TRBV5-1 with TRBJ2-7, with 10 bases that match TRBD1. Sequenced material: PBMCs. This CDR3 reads CASSLGTGETNEQYF. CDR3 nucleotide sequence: TGCGCCAGCAGCCTCGGGACAGGGGAGACCAACGAGCAGTACTTC.